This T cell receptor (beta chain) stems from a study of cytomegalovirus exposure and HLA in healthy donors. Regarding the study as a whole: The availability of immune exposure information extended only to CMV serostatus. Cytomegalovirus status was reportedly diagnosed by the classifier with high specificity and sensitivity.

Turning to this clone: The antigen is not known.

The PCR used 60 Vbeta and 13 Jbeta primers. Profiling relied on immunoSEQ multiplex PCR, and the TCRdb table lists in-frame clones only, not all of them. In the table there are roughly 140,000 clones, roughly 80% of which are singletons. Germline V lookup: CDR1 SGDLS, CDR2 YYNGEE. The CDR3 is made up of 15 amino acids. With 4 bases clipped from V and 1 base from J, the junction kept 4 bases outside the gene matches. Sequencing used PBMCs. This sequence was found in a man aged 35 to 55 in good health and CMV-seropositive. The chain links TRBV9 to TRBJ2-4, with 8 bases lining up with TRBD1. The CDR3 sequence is CASSPTGEAKNIQYF. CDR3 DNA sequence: TGTGCCAGCAGCCCGACAGGGGAGGCCAAAAACATTCAGTACTTC.